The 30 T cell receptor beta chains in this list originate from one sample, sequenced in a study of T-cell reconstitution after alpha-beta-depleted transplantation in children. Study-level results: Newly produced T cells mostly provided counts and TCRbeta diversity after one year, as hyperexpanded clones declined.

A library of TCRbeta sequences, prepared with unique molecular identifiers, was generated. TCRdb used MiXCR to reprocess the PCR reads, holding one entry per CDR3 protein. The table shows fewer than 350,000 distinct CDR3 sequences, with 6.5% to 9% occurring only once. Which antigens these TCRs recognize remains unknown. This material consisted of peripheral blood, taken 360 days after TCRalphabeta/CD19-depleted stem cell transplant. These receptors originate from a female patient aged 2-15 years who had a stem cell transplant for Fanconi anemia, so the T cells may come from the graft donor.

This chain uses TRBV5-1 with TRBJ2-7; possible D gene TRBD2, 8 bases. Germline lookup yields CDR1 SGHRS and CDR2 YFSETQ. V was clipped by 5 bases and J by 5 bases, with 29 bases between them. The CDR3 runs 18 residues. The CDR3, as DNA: TGCGCCAGCAGACGAGGACAGGCCGGGACTAGGGGTTTCCACGAGCAGTACTTC. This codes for CASRRGQAGTRGFHEQYF.

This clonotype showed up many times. The CDR3 loop reads CASSTGLTHNEQFF. CDR3 DNA: TGTGCCAGCTCGACAGGACTCACACACAATGAGCAGTTCTTC. The chain combines TRBV18 with TRBJ2-1, with D perhaps TRBD1 (6 bases). The CDR3 runs 14 residues. Per germline, CDR1 KGHSH and CDR2 LQKENI. V was shortened by 6 bases and J by 5 bases, with 14 bases between the two germline ends.

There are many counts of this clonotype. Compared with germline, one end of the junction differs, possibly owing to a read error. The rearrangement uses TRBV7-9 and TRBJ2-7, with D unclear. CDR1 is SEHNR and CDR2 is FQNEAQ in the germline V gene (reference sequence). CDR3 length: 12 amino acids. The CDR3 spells CASSLGAYEQYF. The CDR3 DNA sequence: TGTGCCAGCAGTTTAGGAGCCTACGAGCAGTACTTC.

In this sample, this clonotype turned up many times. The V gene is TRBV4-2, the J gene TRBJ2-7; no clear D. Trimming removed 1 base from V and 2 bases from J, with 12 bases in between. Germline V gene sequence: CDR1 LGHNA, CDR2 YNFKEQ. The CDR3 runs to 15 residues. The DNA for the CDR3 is TGTGCCAGCAGCCAAGGACGAGACACACCCTACGAGCAGTACTTC. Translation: CASSQGRDTPYEQYF.

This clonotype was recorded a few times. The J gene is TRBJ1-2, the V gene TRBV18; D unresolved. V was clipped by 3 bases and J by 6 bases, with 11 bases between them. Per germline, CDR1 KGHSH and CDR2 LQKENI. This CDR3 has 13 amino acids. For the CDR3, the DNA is TGTGCCAGCTCACCCGGAGCCAGTAATGGCTACACCTTC. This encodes CASSPGASNGYTF.

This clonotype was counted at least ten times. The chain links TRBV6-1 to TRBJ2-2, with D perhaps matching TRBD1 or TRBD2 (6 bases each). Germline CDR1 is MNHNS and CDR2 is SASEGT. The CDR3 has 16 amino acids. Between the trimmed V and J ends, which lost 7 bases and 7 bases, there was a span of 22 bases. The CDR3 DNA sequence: TGTGCCAGCATTCGAAGCCCCGGGGGCGTTTTCGGGGAGCTGTTTTTT. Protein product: CASIRSPGGVFGELFF.

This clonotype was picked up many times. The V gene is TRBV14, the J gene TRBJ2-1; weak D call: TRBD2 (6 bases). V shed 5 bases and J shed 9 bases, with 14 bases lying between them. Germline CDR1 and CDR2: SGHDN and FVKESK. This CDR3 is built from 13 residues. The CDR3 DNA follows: TGTGCCAGCAGCGGAGAAAGGCGGGGTGAGCAGTTCTTC. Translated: CASSGERRGEQFF.

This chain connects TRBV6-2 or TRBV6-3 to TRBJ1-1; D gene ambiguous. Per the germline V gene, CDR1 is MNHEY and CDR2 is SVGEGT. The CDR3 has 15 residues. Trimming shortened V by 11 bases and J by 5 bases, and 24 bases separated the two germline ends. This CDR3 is CAFSYRAGVTTEAFF. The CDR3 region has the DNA TGTGCCTTCAGTTACCGCGCCGGAGTAACGACTGAAGCTTTCTTT.

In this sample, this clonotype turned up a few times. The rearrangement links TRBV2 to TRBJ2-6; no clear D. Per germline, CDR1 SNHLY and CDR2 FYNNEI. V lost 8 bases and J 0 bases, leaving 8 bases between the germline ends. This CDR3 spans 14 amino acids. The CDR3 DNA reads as TGTGCCAGCCGGGTCCTCTCTGGGGCCAACGTCCTGACTTTC. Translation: CASRVLSGANVLTF.

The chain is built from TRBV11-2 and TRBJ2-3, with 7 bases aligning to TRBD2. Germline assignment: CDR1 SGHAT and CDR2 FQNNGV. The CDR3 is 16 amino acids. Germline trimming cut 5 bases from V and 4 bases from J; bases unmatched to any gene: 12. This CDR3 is CASSPQGSGWPDTQYF. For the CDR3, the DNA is TGTGCCAGCAGCCCCCAGGGTAGCGGGTGGCCAGATACGCAGTATTTT.

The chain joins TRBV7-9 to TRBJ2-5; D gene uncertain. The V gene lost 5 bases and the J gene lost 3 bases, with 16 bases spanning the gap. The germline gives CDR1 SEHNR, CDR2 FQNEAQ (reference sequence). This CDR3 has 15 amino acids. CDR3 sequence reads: CASSSERRAKETQYF. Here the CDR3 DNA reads TGTGCCAGCAGCAGTGAGAGAAGGGCCAAAGAGACCCAGTACTTC. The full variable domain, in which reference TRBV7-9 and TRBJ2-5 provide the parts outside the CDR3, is DTGVSQNPRHKITKRGQNVTFRCDPISEHNRLYWYRQTLGQGPEFLTYFQNEAQLEKSRLLSDRFSAERPKGSFSTLEIQRTEQGDSAMYLCASSSERRAKETQYFGPGTRLLVL.

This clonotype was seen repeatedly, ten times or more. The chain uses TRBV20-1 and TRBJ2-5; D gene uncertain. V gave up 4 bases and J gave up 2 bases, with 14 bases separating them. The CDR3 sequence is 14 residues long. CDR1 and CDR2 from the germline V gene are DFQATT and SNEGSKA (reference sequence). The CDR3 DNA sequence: TGCAGTGCTATACGGCGGTTGGGGCAAGAGACCCAGTACTTC. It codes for CSAIRRLGQETQYF.

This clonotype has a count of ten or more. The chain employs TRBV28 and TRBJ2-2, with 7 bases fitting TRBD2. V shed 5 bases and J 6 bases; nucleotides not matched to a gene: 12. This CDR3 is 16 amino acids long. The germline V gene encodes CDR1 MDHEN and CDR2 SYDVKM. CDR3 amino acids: CASSSVASGQPGELFF. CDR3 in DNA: TGTGCCAGCAGTAGTGTCGCTAGCGGCCAACCCGGGGAGCTGTTTTTT. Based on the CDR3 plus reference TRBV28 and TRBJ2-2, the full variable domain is DVKVTQSSRYLVKRTGEKVFLECVQDMDHENMFWYRQDPGLGLRLIYFSYDVKMKEKGDIPEGYSVSREKKERFSLILESASTNQTSMYLCASSSVASGQPGELFFGEGSRLTVL.

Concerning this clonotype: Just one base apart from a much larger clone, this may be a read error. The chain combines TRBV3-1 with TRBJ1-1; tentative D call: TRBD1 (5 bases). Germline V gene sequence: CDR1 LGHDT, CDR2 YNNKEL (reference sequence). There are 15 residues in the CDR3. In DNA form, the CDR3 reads TGTGCCTGCAGCCCCCGACAGACCTTGACCACTGAAGCTTTCTTT. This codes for CACSPRQTLTTEAFF. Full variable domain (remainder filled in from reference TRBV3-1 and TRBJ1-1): DTAVSQTPKYLVTQMGNDKSIKCEQNLGHDTMYWYKQDSKKFLKIMFSYNNKELIINETVPNRFSPKSPDKAHLNLHINSLELGDSAVYFCACSPRQTLTTEAFFGQGTRLTVV.

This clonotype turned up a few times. CDR3 loop: CASSLAGKVDTQYF. The DNA of the CDR3 is TGTGCCAGCAGCTTAGCGGGGAAGGTAGATACGCAGTATTTT. V usage is TRBV11-2 and J usage is TRBJ2-3; TRBD2 is a possible D gene (5 bases). The CDR3 is made up of 14 amino acids. Germline CDR1 SGHAT, CDR2 FQNNGV. V gave up 1 base and J gave up 5 bases, with 10 bases separating them.

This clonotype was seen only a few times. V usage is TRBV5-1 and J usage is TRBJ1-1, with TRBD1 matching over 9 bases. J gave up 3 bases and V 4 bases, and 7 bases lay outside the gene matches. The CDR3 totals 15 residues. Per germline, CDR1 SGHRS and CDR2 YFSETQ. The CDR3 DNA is TGCGCCAGCAGCGACCACAGGGGGCGCGACACTGAAGCTTTCTTT. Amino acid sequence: CASSDHRGRDTEAFF.

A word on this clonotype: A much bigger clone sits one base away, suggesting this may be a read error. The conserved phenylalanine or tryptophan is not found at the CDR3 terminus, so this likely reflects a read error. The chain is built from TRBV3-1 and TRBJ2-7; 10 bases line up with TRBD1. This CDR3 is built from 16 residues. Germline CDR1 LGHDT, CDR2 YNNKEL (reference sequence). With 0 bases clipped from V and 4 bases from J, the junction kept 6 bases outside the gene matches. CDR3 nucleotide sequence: TGTGCCAGCAGCCAAGATACCGGGACAGGGGAATACGAGCAGTACTAC. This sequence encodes CASSQDTGTGEYEQYY.

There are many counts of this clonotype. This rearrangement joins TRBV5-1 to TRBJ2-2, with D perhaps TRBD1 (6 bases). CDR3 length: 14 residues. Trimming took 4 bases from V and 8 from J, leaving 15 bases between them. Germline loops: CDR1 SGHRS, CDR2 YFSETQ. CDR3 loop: CASSPFDRTGELFF. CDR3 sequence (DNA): TGCGCCAGCAGCCCCTTCGACAGGACGGGGGAGCTGTTTTTT.

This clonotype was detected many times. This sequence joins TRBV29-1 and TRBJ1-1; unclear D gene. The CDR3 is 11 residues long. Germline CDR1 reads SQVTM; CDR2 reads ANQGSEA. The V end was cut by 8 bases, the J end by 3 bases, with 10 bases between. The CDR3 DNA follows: TGCAGCACCCGTGAGGACACTGAAGCTTTCTTT. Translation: CSTREDTEAFF.

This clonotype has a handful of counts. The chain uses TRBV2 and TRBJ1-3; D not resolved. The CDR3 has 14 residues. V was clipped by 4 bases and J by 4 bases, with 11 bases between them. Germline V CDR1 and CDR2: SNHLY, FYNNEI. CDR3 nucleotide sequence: TGTGCCAGCAGTGCGGGTATCTCCGGAAACACCATATATTTT. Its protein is CASSAGISGNTIYF.

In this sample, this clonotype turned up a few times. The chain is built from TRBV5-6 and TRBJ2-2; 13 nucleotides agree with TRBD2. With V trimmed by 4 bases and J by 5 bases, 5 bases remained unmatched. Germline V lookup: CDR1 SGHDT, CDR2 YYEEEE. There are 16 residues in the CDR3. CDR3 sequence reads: CASSPLAGGITGELFF. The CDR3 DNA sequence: TGTGCCAGCAGCCCACTAGCGGGGGGGATAACCGGGGAGCTGTTTTTT.

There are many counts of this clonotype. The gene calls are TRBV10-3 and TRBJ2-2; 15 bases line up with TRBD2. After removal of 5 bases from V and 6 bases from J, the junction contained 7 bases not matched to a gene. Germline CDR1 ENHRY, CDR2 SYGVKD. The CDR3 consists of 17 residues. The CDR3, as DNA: TGTGCCATCAGTCTCGGACTAGCGGGAGGGCCTTCCGGGGAGCTGTTTTTT. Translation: CAISLGLAGGPSGELFF.

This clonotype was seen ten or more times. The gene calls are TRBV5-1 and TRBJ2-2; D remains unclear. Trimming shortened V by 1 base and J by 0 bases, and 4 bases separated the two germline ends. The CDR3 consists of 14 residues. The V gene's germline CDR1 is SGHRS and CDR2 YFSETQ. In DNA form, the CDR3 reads TGCGCCAGCAGCTTGAGGCCGAACACCGGGGAGCTGTTTTTT. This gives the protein CASSLRPNTGELFF.

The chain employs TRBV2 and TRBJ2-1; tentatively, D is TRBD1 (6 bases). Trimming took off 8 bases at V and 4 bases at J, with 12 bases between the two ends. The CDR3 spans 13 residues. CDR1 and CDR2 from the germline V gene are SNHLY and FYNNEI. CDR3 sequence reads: CASGDTGYNEQFF. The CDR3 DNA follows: TGTGCCAGCGGCGACACAGGGTACAATGAGCAGTTCTTC.

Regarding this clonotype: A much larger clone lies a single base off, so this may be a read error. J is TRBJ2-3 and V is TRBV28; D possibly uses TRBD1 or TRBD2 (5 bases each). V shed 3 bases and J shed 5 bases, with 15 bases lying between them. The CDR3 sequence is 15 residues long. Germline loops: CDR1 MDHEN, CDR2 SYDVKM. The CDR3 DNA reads TGTGCCAGCAGTTTTTTAGAGGGGAGCCTAGATACGCAGTATTTT. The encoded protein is CASSFLEGSLDTQYF.

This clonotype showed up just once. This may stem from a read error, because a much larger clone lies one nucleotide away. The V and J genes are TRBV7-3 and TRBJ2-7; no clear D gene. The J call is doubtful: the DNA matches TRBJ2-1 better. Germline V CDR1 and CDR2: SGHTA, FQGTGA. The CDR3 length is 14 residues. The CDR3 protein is CASSLTSDSYEQFF. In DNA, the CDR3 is TGTGCCAGCAGCTTAACGTCGGATTCCTACGAGCAGTTCTTC.

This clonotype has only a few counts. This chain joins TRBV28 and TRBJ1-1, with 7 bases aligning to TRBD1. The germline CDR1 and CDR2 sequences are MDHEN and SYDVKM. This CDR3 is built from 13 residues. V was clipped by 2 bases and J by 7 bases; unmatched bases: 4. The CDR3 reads CASSLDRQGEAFF. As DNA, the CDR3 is TGTGCCAGCAGTTTAGACAGACAGGGTGAAGCTTTCTTT.

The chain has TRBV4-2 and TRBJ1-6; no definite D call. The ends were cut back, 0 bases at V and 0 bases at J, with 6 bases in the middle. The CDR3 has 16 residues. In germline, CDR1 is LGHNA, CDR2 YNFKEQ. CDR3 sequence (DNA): TGTGCCAGCAGCCAAGACAGGAGCTCCTATAATTCACCCCTCCACTTT. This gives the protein CASSQDRSSYNSPLHF.

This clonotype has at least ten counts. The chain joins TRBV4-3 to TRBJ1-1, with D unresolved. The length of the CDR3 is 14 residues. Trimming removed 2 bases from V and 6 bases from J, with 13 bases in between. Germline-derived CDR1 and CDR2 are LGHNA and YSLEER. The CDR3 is CASSQSVGTPEAFF. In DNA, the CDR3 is TGCGCCAGCAGCCAAAGTGTGGGAACCCCTGAAGCTTTCTTT.

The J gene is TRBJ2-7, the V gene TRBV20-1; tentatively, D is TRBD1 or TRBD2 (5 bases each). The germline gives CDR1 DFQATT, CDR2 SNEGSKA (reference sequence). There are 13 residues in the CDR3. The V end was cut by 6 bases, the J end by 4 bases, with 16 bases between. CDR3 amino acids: CSARGPEGYEQYF. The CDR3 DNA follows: TGCAGTGCAAGGGGCCCCGAGGGGTACGAGCAGTACTTC.